This T cell receptor (beta chain) was found in a study of T cell responses to AZD1222 COVID-19 vaccine. Findings of the study overall: Donors were chiefly white British, with a greater number of females, and clonal diversity was perhaps underestimated.

TCRdb keeps only in-frame clones here, not all; method: immunoSEQ multiplex PCR. This table holds fewer than 150,000 clones, 88% found once. Germline-derived CDR1 and CDR2 are SEHNR and FQNEAQ (reference sequence). Trimming removed 5 bases from V and 0 bases from J; junction bases left unmatched: 2. The CDR3 is made up of 16 amino acids. Worth noting for this clone: Its target is unknown.

The chain recombines TRBV7-9 with TRBJ2-1; 12 bases align to TRBD2. The sequence derives from an adult in good health. Sequenced material: peripheral blood, taken on day 0 of AZD1222 vaccination. CDR3 loop: CASSTTSGSSYNEQFF. In nucleotides, the CDR3 is TGTGCCAGCAGCACGACTAGCGGGAGCTCCTACAATGAGCAGTTCTTC.